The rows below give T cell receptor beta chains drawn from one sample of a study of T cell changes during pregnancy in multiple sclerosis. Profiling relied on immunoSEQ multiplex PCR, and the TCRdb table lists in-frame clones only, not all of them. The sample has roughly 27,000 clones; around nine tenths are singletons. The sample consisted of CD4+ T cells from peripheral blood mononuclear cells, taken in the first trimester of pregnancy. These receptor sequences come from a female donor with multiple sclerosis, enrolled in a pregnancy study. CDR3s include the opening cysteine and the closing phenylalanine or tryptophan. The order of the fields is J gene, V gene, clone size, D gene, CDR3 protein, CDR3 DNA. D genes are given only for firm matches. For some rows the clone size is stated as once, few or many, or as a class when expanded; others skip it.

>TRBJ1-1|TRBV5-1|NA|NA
CASSLDQGGGTEAFF
TGCGCCAGCAGCTTGGATCAGGGTGGAGGGACTGAAGCTTTCTTT
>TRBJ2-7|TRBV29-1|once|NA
CSVANRLTYEQYF
TGCAGCGTTGCTAACCGATTAACCTACGAGCAGTACTTC
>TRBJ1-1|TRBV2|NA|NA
CASSGGGTEAFF
TGTGCCAGCAGTGGCGGGGGGACTGAAGCTTTCTTT
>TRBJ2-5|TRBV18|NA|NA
CASSPGTIGETQYF
TGTGCCAGCTCACCCGGGACAATCGGCGAGACCCAGTACTTC
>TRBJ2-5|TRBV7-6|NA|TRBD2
CASSPHQRGGETQYF
TGTGCCAGCAGCCCCCACCAGCGGGGCGGTGAGACCCAGTACTTC
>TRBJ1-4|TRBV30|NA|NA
CAWSSGRVYEKLFF
TGTGCCTGGAGTTCAGGGAGGGTTTATGAAAAACTGTTTTTT
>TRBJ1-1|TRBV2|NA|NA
CASSRGVNTEAFF
TGTGCCAGCTCACGGGGGGTGAACACTGAAGCTTTCTTT
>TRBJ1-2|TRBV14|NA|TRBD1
CASSQDSGGYGYTF
TGTGCCAGCAGCCAAGACTCAGGGGGGTACGGCTACACCTTC
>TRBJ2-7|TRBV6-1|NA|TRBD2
CASRGTSGGLEQYF
TGTGCCAGCAGGGGGACTAGCGGGGGTCTCGAGCAGTACTTC
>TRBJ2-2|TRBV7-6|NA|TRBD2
CASSSNRAGATGELFF
TGTGCCAGCAGCTCAAACCGAGCGGGGGCCACCGGGGAGCTGTTTTTT
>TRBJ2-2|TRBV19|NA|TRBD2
CASSPGGGYTGELFF
TGTGCCAGTAGTCCGGGGGGGGGCTACACCGGGGAGCTGTTTTTT
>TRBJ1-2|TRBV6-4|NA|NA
CASRPSPGIDYGYTF
TGTGCCAGCAGACCCTCTCCGGGGATAGACTATGGCTACACCTTC
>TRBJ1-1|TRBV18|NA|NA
CASSPQGAEAFF
TGTGCCAGCTCACCACAGGGGGCTGAAGCTTTCTTT
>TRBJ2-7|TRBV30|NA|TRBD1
CAWSVLGDRDYEQYF
TGTGCCTGGAGTGTACTTGGGGACAGGGACTACGAGCAGTACTTC
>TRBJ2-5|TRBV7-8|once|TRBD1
CASSLTGVGAQETQYF
TGTGCCAGCAGCCTGACAGGGGTGGGGGCACAAGAGACCCAGTACTTC
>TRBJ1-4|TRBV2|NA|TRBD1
CASSDQGQGNEKLFF
TGTGCCAGCAGTGACCAGGGACAGGGTAATGAAAAACTGTTTTTT
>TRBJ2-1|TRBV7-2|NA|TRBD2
CASSLLLARGNEQFF
TGTGCCAGCAGCTTACTCCTAGCGCGGGGGAATGAGCAGTTCTTC
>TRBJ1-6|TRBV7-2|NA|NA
CASSSVLPPYSPLHF
TGTGCCAGCAGCTCCGTCCTACCCCCCTATTCACCCCTCCACTTT
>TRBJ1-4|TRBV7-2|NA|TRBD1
CASSLMFPDRLFF
TGTGCCAGCAGCTTAATGTTCCCGGACAGGTTGTTTTTT
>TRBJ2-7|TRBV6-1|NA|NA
CASSPTGRSYEQYF
TGTGCCAGCAGCCCGACAGGGAGGTCCTACGAGCAGTACTTC
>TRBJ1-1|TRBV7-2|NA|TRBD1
CASGRTGGPDTEAFF
TGTGCCAGCGGCCGGACAGGGGGGCCAGACACTGAAGCTTTCTTT
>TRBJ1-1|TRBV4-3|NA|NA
CASSQAPRGRTEAFF
TGCGCCAGCAGCCAAGCCCCCCGAGGGAGAACTGAAGCTTTCTTT
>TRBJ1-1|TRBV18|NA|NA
CASSPRRGNTEAFF
TGTGCCAGCTCACCCCGGCGGGGGAACACTGAAGCTTTCTTT
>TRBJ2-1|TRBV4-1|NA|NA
CASSQRRGGNEQFF
TGCGCCAGCAGCCAGCGCAGAGGGGGCAATGAGCAGTTCTTC
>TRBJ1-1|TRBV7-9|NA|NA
CASNELLGGPTEAFF
TGTGCCAGCAACGAATTACTGGGGGGGCCCACTGAAGCTTTCTTT
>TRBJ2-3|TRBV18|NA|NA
CASSPWGADTQYF
TGTGCCAGCTCACCTTGGGGGGCAGATACGCAGTATTTT
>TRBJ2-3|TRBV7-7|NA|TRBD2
CASSPSGGNTDTQYF
TGTGCTAGCAGCCCTAGCGGGGGGAACACAGATACGCAGTATTTT
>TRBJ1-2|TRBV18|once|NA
CASSPPAGDYGYTF
TGTGCCAGCTCACCACCGGCAGGGGACTACGGCTACACCTTC
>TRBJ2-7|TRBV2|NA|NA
CASTSPEGQSSYEQYF
TGTGCCAGCACCTCCCCGGAGGGGCAGAGCTCCTACGAGCAGTACTTC
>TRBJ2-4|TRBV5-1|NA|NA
CASSLALGLAKNIQYF
TGCGCCAGCAGCTTGGCCCTCGGACTAGCCAAAAACATTCAGTACTTC
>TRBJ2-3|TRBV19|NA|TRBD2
CASSTRLAGGTDTQYF
TGTGCCAGTAGTACTCGACTAGCGGGGGGGACAGATACGCAGTATTTT
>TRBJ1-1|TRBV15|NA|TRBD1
CATSFGTGRGEEAFF
TGTGCCACCAGCTTCGGGACAGGGAGGGGGGAAGAAGCTTTCTTT
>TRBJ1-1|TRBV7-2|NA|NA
CASSSTRNTEAFF
TGTGCCAGCAGCTCAACAAGAAACACTGAAGCTTTCTTT
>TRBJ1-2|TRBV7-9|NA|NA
CASSRTEGYTF
TGTGCCAGCTCTAGGACAGAGGGCTACACCTTC
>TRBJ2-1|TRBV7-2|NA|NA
CASSLVSTEQFF
TGTGCCAGCAGCTTAGTATCGACAGAGCAGTTCTTC
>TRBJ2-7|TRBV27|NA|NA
CASSPTGLGGEQYF
TGTGCCAGCAGTCCCACAGGGTTAGGAGGCGAGCAGTACTTC
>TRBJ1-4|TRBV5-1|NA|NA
CASSFGSEMTEKLFF
TGCGCCAGCAGCTTCGGGTCCGAAATGACTGAAAAACTGTTTTTT
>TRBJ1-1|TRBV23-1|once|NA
CASSQTFSAGCRAFF
TGCGCCAGCAGTCAGACCTTCTCGGCGGGGTGTAGGGCTTTCTTT
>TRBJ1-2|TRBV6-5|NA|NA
CASSPSGGIYGYTF
TGTGCCAGCAGTCCCTCCGGGGGGATCTATGGCTACACCTTC
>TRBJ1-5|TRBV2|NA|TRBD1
CASRQGADQPQHF
TGTGCCAGCAGACAGGGGGCCGATCAGCCCCAGCATTTT
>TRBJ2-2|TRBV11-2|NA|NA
CASSSLRGRTGELFF
TGTGCCAGCAGCTCCCTCAGGGGTAGGACCGGGGAGCTGTTTTTT
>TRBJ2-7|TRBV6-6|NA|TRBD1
CASSYGQGGHEQYF
TGTGCCAGCAGTTACGGACAGGGGGGGCACGAGCAGTACTTC
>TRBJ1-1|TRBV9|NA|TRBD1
CASSETGVMNTEAFF
TGTGCCAGCAGCGAGACAGGGGTCATGAACACTGAAGCTTTCTTT
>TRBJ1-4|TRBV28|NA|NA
CASTEGGALPEEKLFF
TGTGCCAGCACCGAGGGGGGGGCGCTGCCTGAGGAAAAACTGTTTTTT
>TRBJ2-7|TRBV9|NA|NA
CASSAGPRGAPYEQYF
TGTGCCAGCAGCGCCGGTCCTCGCGGGGCCCCCTACGAGCAGTACTTC
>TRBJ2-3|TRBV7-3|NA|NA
CASSFQGGTDTQYF
TGTGCCAGCAGCTTCCAGGGTGGCACAGATACGCAGTATTTT
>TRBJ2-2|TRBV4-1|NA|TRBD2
CASSQPLAGTGELFF
TGCGCCAGCAGCCAACCCTTAGCGGGGACCGGGGAGCTGTTTTTT
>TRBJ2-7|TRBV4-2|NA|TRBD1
CASSQGRQGPYEQYF
TGTGCCAGCAGCCAAGGGAGACAGGGCCCCTACGAGCAGTACTTC